This entry lists 18 T cell receptor beta chains sequenced from one sample in a study of T cell responses to AZD1222 COVID-19 vaccine. This table comes from immunoSEQ multiplex PCR, and its TCRdb copy is limited to in-frame clones, with some not included. This table has approximately 220,000 clones, under 95% appearing once. Sequenced material: peripheral blood, taken on day 0 of MenACWY control vaccination. All receptors come from an adult in good health.

The rearrangement joins TRBV19 to TRBJ1-1; 8 bases map to TRBD1. V shed 8 bases and J 0 bases; nucleotides not matched to a gene: 2. CDR1 and CDR2 (germline): LNHDA, SQIVND (reference sequence). The CDR3 runs 13 residues. As DNA, the CDR3 is TGTGCCAGTGCGACAGGGGTGAACACTGAAGCTTTCTTT. Protein sequence: CASATGVNTEAFF.

This rearrangement joins TRBV27 to TRBJ1-5, with D tentatively TRBD1 (5 bases). The germline V gene has CDR1 MNHEY and CDR2 SMNVEV (reference sequence). V lost 4 bases, J lost 2 bases, and 18 bases lay in between. This CDR3 contains 17 residues. The CDR3 sequence: CASSSSDKPRGNQPQHF. The CDR3 coding sequence is TGTGCCAGCAGTTCCTCGGACAAACCCCGCGGCAATCAGCCCCAGCATTTT.

This chain joins TRBV12-3 or TRBV12-4 and TRBJ1-1, with D uncertain. V was cut by 5 bases and J by 1 base, with 5 bases left in between. The CDR3 is made up of 12 amino acids. The DNA of the CDR3 is TGTGCCAGCAGTCAGCAGAACACTGAAGCTTTCTTT. Its protein is CASSQQNTEAFF.

V is TRBV11-3 and J is TRBJ2-3; D is possibly TRBD2 (6 bases). The CDR3 runs 16 residues. The germline V gene encodes CDR1 SGHNT and CDR2 YENEEA. Trimming cost V 5 bases and J 6 bases, with 21 bases left between them. CDR3 coding DNA: TGTGCCAGCAGCGAACAGCCGGGGTTCGGAGGGGATACGCAGTATTTT. Translation: CASSEQPGFGGDTQYF.

This clone came up once. V gene TRBV29-1 combines with J gene TRBJ2-2; 11 bases match TRBD2. The germline V gene has CDR1 SQVTM and CDR2 ANQGSEA. The CDR3 totals 18 residues. V was pared by 4 bases and J by 7 bases, with 17 bases of the junction left unmatched. The CDR3: CSVARPASGGISNGELFF. The CDR3 DNA is TGCAGCGTTGCCCGCCCGGCTAGCGGGGGGATTAGTAACGGGGAGCTGTTTTTT.

The count of this clone is one. This sequence joins TRBV7-6 and TRBJ1-4; D is uncertain. Germline assignment: CDR1 SGHVS and CDR2 FNYEAQ. The length of the CDR3 is 16 residues. The V and J ends lost 2 bases and 8 bases respectively, with 18 bases between them. This CDR3 reads CASSLQVSTVNEKLFF. As DNA, the CDR3 is TGTGCCAGCAGCTTACAGGTCTCCACGGTGAACGAAAAACTGTTTTTT.

The chain has TRBV6-4 and TRBJ2-1, with a weak D call TRBD2 (6 bases). Trimming took off 3 bases at V and 2 bases at J, with 17 bases between the two ends. The CDR3 has 17 residues. Germline loops: CDR1 MRHNA, CDR2 SNTAGT. In nucleotides, the CDR3 is TGTGCCAGCAGTGATAAGCGGGCCCCCAAGGCCTACAATGAGCAGTTCTTC. Translated: CASSDKRAPKAYNEQFF.

The chain has TRBV2 and TRBJ2-7; TRBD1 matches at 10 bases. V was pared by 8 bases and J by 3 bases, with 7 bases of the junction left unmatched. Per germline, CDR1 SNHLY and CDR2 FYNNEI. The CDR3 is 14 residues long. The CDR3 reads CASLRTGGSYEQYF. The CDR3 nucleotides read TGTGCCAGCTTAAGGACAGGGGGGAGCTACGAGCAGTACTTC.

The chain combines TRBV7-2 with TRBJ2-1, with 14 positions matching TRBD2. Trimming at V came to 5 bases and at J to 1 base, leaving 10 bases not matched to a gene. In germline, CDR1 is SGHTA, CDR2 FQGNSA. CDR3 length: 19 residues. The CDR3 DNA sequence: TGTGCCAGCAGCGTTGAGACTAGCGGGGGGGCCTGGTCCTACAATGAGCAGTTCTTC. It specifies CASSVETSGGAWSYNEQFF.

The chain joins TRBV6-5 to TRBJ1-1; 12 nucleotides agree with TRBD1. Germline CDR1 reads MNHEY; CDR2 reads SVGAGI. This CDR3 contains 13 residues. The V gene end was trimmed by 8 bases and the J gene end by 10 bases; junction bases not matched to a gene: 8. CDR3 coding DNA: TGTGCCAGCCGGTTCGGGGACAGGGGGCGAGCTTTCTTT. This encodes CASRFGDRGRAFF.

This chain links TRBV19 with TRBJ1-2, with a possible D match to TRBD1 (6 bases). The CDR3 loop spans 14 amino acids. Per germline, CDR1 LNHDA and CDR2 SQIVND (reference sequence). V shed 3 bases and J shed 4 bases, with 12 bases lying between them. The CDR3 DNA reads TGTGCCAGTAGTATTGGGGGGCCGCCCTATGGCTACACCTTC. Translating gives CASSIGGPPYGYTF.

This rearrangement joins TRBV28 to TRBJ1-5; D is unresolved. Trimming cost V 2 bases and J 0 bases, with 5 bases left between them. The CDR3 covers 14 residues. CDR1 MDHEN and CDR2 SYDVKM come from the germline V gene. The CDR3 loop reads CASSLGSSNQPQHF. The CDR3, as DNA: TGTGCCAGCAGTTTAGGGAGTAGCAATCAGCCCCAGCATTTT.

The CDR3 DNA follows: TGTGCCAGCAGGTTCGGACAGGGCCGATCACCCCTCCACTTT. Protein: CASRFGQGRSPLHF. The chain couples TRBV27 to TRBJ1-6, with 8 bases that match TRBD1. Germline CDR1 and CDR2: MNHEY and SMNVEV (reference sequence). CDR3 length: 14 amino acids. V dropped 6 bases and J dropped 10; count of bases not matched to a gene: 8.

V usage is TRBV11-2 and J usage is TRBJ1-1; 9 nucleotides match TRBD1. The CDR3 is 15 residues long. The trim removed 5 bases at V and 3 bases at J, leaving 7 bases unmatched. Germline V gene lookup returns CDR1 SGHAT and CDR2 FQNNGV. The CDR3: CASSRLGQGYTEAFF. The CDR3 region has the DNA TGTGCCAGCAGCCGTTTGGGACAGGGCTACACTGAAGCTTTCTTT.

DNA of the CDR3: TGTGCCAGCAGTACCTTCTCAGGGGGCACCATATATTTT. The encoded protein is CASSTFSGGTIYF. This chain links TRBV6-5 with TRBJ1-3, with 7 bases that match TRBD1. CDR3 length: 13 amino acids. After removal of 5 bases from V and 9 bases from J, the junction contained 7 bases not matched to a gene. The germline V gene encodes CDR1 MNHEY and CDR2 SVGAGI.

The chain employs TRBV24-1 and TRBJ1-2; D is unresolved. The CDR3 spans 12 residues. Germline V CDR1 and CDR2: KGHDR, SFDVKD. V was trimmed by 5 bases and J by 4 bases, leaving 7 bases between them. The CDR3 reads CATSAYAYGYTF. For the CDR3, the DNA is TGTGCCACCAGTGCATACGCCTATGGCTACACCTTC.

The V and J genes are TRBV10-3 and TRBJ2-3; tentative D call: TRBD1 (7 bases). Germline CDR1 ENHRY, CDR2 SYGVKD. Trimming pared 5 bases from V and 2 bases from J, leaving 17 bases between. The CDR3 is 16 amino acids. CDR3 sequence (DNA): TGTGCCATCAGTCGGGGGACAGACCAGACCACAGATACGCAGTATTTT. This encodes CAISRGTDQTTDTQYF.

The rearrangement links TRBV18 to TRBJ1-1, with D possibly being TRBD1 (5 bases). Trimming removed 7 bases from V and 0 bases from J, with 15 bases in between. The germline V gene encodes CDR1 KGHSH and CDR2 LQKENI. The CDR3 runs to 15 residues. The CDR3 is CASFNQGILNTEAFF. The CDR3 nucleotides read TGTGCCAGCTTCAACCAGGGCATCCTGAACACTGAAGCTTTCTTT. The full variable domain, rest sourced from reference TRBV18 and TRBJ1-1, is NAGVMQNPRHLVRRRGQEARLRCSPMKGHSHVYWYRQLPEEGLKFMVYLQKENIIDESGMPKERFSAEFPKEGPSILRIQQVVRGDSAAYFCASFNQGILNTEAFFGQGTRLTVV.